One T cell receptor beta chain is described in this entry. The source of the sample is a study of T-cell memory formation after mild COVID-19. TCRdb reprocessed the 5' RACE reads with MiXCR, giving one entry per CDR3 protein. There are about 430,000 distinct CDR3 sequences in the sample; approximately 24% occur only once, and 7% to 9.5% lies in the top ten. The material sequenced was PBMCs or a T cell subset sorted from them (not recorded which). This receptor was identified in an adult woman who had mild COVID-19 (a few samples of this study predate the infection). Cell type and time point are not known.

CDR3 nucleotides: TGCAGTGCTAGAGACCCGACTAGCGGGAGGGCCGAGCAGTACTTC. This translates into CSARDPTSGRAEQYF. The chain has TRBV20-1 and TRBJ2-7, with 14 bases lining up with TRBD2. The CDR3 is 15 residues long. Germline-derived CDR1 and CDR2 are DFQATT and SNEGSKA (reference sequence). The V segment lost 0 bases and the J segment 6 bases; nucleotides outside the gene matches: 4.